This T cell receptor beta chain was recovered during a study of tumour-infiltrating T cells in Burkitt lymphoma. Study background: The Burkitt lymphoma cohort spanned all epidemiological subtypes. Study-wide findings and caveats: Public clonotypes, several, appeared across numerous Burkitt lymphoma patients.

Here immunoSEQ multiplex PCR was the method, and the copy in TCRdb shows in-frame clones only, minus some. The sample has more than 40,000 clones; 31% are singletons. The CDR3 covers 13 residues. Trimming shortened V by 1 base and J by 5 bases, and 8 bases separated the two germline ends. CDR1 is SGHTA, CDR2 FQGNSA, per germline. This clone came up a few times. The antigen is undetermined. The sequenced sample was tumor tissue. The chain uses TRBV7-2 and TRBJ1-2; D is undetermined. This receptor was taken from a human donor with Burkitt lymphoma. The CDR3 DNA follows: TGTGCCAGCAGCTTAGGACTGAATTATGGCTACACCTTC. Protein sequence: CASSLGLNYGYTF. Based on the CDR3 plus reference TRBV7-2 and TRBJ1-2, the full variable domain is GAGVSQSPSNKVTEKGKDVELRCDPISGHTALYWYRQSLGQGLEFLIYFQGNSAPDKSGLPSDRFSAERTGGSVSTLTIQRTQQEDSAVYLCASSLGLNYGYTFGSGTRLTVV.